The following is a TCR beta chain sequence with its context. The antigen remains undetermined. The sample comes from a study of CD4 T cells in relation to SARS-CoV-2 and coronaviruses. The method was immunoSEQ multiplex PCR; TCRdb's version includes in-frame clones alone and lacks a portion of them. The table has tens of thousands of clones, roughly 76% seen once. The unexposed donors gave CD4+ T cells in about 2010-2019, prior to COVID-19. After more than eight days of culture, CD4+ T cells were isolated. PBMCs were plated at roughly 2.1 million per well in IL-2-containing medium. The CDR3 is 15 residues long. The V end was cut by 4 bases, the J end by 0 bases, with 12 bases between. The germline V gene encodes CDR1 SGHTA and CDR2 FQGNSA. Study-level findings and limits: Monoreactive clones expanded significantly more to SARS-CoV-2 than crossreactive clones did.

The sequencing input was CD4+ T cells from PBMCs, cultured in vitro. The chain has TRBV7-2 and TRBJ1-2; D possibly corresponds to TRBD1 (6 bases). This sequence originates from a human donor in good health. CDR3 sequence reads: CASSYDRTANYGYTF. The CDR3 region has the DNA TGTGCCAGCAGCTACGACAGGACCGCTAACTATGGCTACACCTTC.